A selection of T cell receptor beta chains follows, all from one sample in a study of OX40 agonist ivuxolimab in advanced cancers. The method was immunoSEQ multiplex PCR; TCRdb's version includes in-frame clones alone and lacks a portion of them. The sample holds approximately 60,000 clones, nearly 95% seen once. The material sequenced was CD4+ or CD8+ T cells sorted from blood, taken in a trial of the OX40 agonist ivuxolimab. The origin of the receptors is an adult with an advanced solid tumor such as melanoma, head and neck, liver or kidney cancer. The CDR3 runs from the conserved cysteine through the conserved F or W. Fields, in order: J gene, clone size, V gene, D gene, CDR3 DNA, CDR3 protein. D genes are given only for firm matches. Rows may omit the clone size; those that give it use once, few, many or a size class.

J gene: TRBJ2-7; clone size: -; V gene: TRBV11-2; D gene: -; CDR3 DNA: TGTGCCAGCAGCTTCCTCCTGGGCAAGGTGGACGAGCAGTACTTC; CDR3 protein: CASSFLLGKVDEQYF
J gene: TRBJ2-7; clone size: -; V gene: TRBV28; D gene: -; CDR3 DNA: TGTGCCAGCAGTTTTGAAGGGGACGAGCAGTACTTC; CDR3 protein: CASSFEGDEQYF
J gene: TRBJ2-3; clone size: -; V gene: TRBV5-1; D gene: -; CDR3 DNA: TGCGCCAGCTCAGACTGGGCGGGCACAGATACGCAGTATTTT; CDR3 protein: CASSDWAGTDTQYF
J gene: TRBJ2-1; clone size: few; V gene: TRBV7-8; D gene: TRBD2; CDR3 DNA: TGTGCCAGCAGCTTAGGGACTAGGAGCAATGAGCAGTTCTTC; CDR3 protein: CASSLGTRSNEQFF
J gene: TRBJ1-4; clone size: -; V gene: TRBV7-6; D gene: -; CDR3 DNA: TGTGCCAGCAGCTTAGGTCTGGGCAACAATGAAAAACTGTTTTTT; CDR3 protein: CASSLGLGNNEKLFF
J gene: TRBJ2-1; clone size: -; V gene: TRBV6-5; D gene: -; CDR3 DNA: TGTGCCAGCAGCTTAGGGTTTGGCGGCGAGCAGTTCTTC; CDR3 protein: CASSLGFGGEQFF
J gene: TRBJ2-3; clone size: -; V gene: TRBV27; D gene: -; CDR3 DNA: TGTGCCAGCAGTTTAAGCTTCGCAGATACGCAGTATTTT; CDR3 protein: CASSLSFADTQYF
J gene: TRBJ2-5; clone size: once; V gene: TRBV6-5; D gene: -; CDR3 DNA: TGTGCCAGCAGTTACTCCCAGGCCGAGACCCAGTACTTC; CDR3 protein: CASSYSQAETQYF
J gene: TRBJ2-2; clone size: once; V gene: TRBV29-1; D gene: -; CDR3 DNA: TGCAGCGCCGTAATCGGGGAGCTGTTTTTT; CDR3 protein: CSAVIGELFF
J gene: TRBJ1-1; clone size: once; V gene: TRBV7-9; D gene: -; CDR3 DNA: TGTGCCAGCAGCTCCAACCTAGAGCCGGAAGCTTTCTTT; CDR3 protein: CASSSNLEPEAFF
J gene: TRBJ2-1; clone size: -; V gene: TRBV28; D gene: TRBD1; CDR3 DNA: TGTGCCAGCAGTTTATGGCGACAGGGGAGTCCCAATGAGCAGTTCTTC; CDR3 protein: CASSLWRQGSPNEQFF
J gene: TRBJ2-7; clone size: once; V gene: TRBV5-6; D gene: TRBD2; CDR3 DNA: TGTGCCAGCGCCCTCAAGCGGGAGAAGGTTTGGGACGCGGACTTC; CDR3 protein: CASALKREKVWDADF
J gene: TRBJ1-3; clone size: -; V gene: TRBV5-1; D gene: -; CDR3 DNA: TGCGCCAGCAGCCCCCGGGACGACGGAAACACCATATATTTT; CDR3 protein: CASSPRDDGNTIYF
J gene: TRBJ2-1; clone size: -; V gene: TRBV9; D gene: TRBD2; CDR3 DNA: TGTGCCAGCAGCACCTCGACTAGCGGGAGGCGGAATGAGCAGTTCTTC; CDR3 protein: CASSTSTSGRRNEQFF
J gene: TRBJ1-1; clone size: -; V gene: TRBV28; D gene: -; CDR3 DNA: TGTGCCGGCAAACAGGGAAACACTGAAGCTTTCTTT; CDR3 protein: CAGKQGNTEAFF
J gene: TRBJ1-5; clone size: once; V gene: TRBV27; D gene: -; CDR3 DNA: TGTGCCAGCAGTTTGGGCCGCAATCAGCCCCAGCATTTT; CDR3 protein: CASSLGRNQPQHF
J gene: TRBJ2-7; clone size: -; V gene: TRBV29-1; D gene: -; CDR3 DNA: TGCAGCGGGCTAGGGGGTCGAGACTACGAGCAGTACTTC; CDR3 protein: CSGLGGRDYEQYF
J gene: TRBJ2-7; clone size: -; V gene: TRBV28; D gene: -; CDR3 DNA: TGTGCCAGCAGATCAATCGGGGCCGAGGTGCCCGAGCAGTACTTC; CDR3 protein: CASRSIGAEVPEQYF
J gene: TRBJ2-7; clone size: -; V gene: TRBV27; D gene: -; CDR3 DNA: TGTGCCAGCGGCTTACTTGACGAGCAGTACTTC; CDR3 protein: CASGLLDEQYF
J gene: TRBJ1-4; clone size: -; V gene: TRBV11-2; D gene: -; CDR3 DNA: TGTGCCAGCAGCTTACGGGGGTGGGCTCGTGAAAAACTGTTTTTT; CDR3 protein: CASSLRGWAREKLFF
J gene: TRBJ2-2; clone size: -; V gene: TRBV25-1; D gene: TRBD2; CDR3 DNA: TGTGCCAGCAGTGGAGGCGGGAGGGCCGTCGGGGAGCTGTTTTTT; CDR3 protein: CASSGGGRAVGELFF
J gene: TRBJ1-2; clone size: -; V gene: TRBV29-1; D gene: TRBD1; CDR3 DNA: TGCAGCGTTGCAGGGGGCTATGGCTACACCTTC; CDR3 protein: CSVAGGYGYTF
J gene: TRBJ2-3; clone size: -; V gene: TRBV9; D gene: TRBD2; CDR3 DNA: TGTGCCAGCAGCGTAGGGCTAGCGGGAACTAGCACAGATACGCAGTATTTT; CDR3 protein: CASSVGLAGTSTDTQYF
J gene: TRBJ1-3; clone size: -; V gene: TRBV7-8; D gene: -; CDR3 DNA: TGTGCCACCTCGACGGACTCTGGAAACACCATATATTTT; CDR3 protein: CATSTDSGNTIYF
J gene: TRBJ2-3; clone size: -; V gene: TRBV7-2; D gene: -; CDR3 DNA: TGTGCCAGCAGCAAAACACCGGGGCGGTATATGTGGGGAGATACGCAGTATTTT; CDR3 protein: CASSKTPGRYMWGDTQYF
J gene: TRBJ2-5; clone size: -; V gene: TRBV27; D gene: TRBD2; CDR3 DNA: TGTGCCAGCAGTGGATTAGCGGGACGCCTAGGGGAGACCCAGTACTTC; CDR3 protein: CASSGLAGRLGETQYF
J gene: TRBJ1-1; clone size: -; V gene: TRBV5-6; D gene: TRBD1; CDR3 DNA: TGTGCCAGCAGCTTGGTGGACAGGGGAATGAACACTGAAGCTTTCTTT; CDR3 protein: CASSLVDRGMNTEAFF
J gene: TRBJ2-1; clone size: -; V gene: TRBV9; D gene: -; CDR3 DNA: TGTGCCAGCAGCAACTCCCGGGACCTTAGCCCCTACAATGAGCAGTTCTTC; CDR3 protein: CASSNSRDLSPYNEQFF
J gene: TRBJ2-1; clone size: once; V gene: TRBV2; D gene: TRBD2; CDR3 DNA: TGTGCCAGCAGACTAGCGGGCTACAATGAGCAGTTCTTC; CDR3 protein: CASRLAGYNEQFF
J gene: TRBJ2-3; clone size: -; V gene: TRBV7-7; D gene: TRBD1; CDR3 DNA: TGTGCTAGCAGCTTAGCCCTTGGGACAGGGAGCACAGATACGCAGTATTTT; CDR3 protein: CASSLALGTGSTDTQYF
J gene: TRBJ2-1; clone size: -; V gene: TRBV9; D gene: TRBD2; CDR3 DNA: TGTGCCAGCAGCGTAGGATTAGCGGGAGTATACAATGAGCAGTTCTTC; CDR3 protein: CASSVGLAGVYNEQFF
J gene: TRBJ2-3; clone size: -; V gene: TRBV30; D gene: -; CDR3 DNA: TGTGCCTGGTCACCGGGGACGGGTCCCCTTAGCACAGATACGCAGTATTTT; CDR3 protein: CAWSPGTGPLSTDTQYF
J gene: TRBJ1-1; clone size: -; V gene: TRBV4-3; D gene: -; CDR3 DNA: TGCGCCAGCAGCCAGGGGAAGGGTGGCGTGAACACTGAAGCTTTCTTT; CDR3 protein: CASSQGKGGVNTEAFF
J gene: TRBJ2-7; clone size: -; V gene: TRBV6-5; D gene: TRBD2; CDR3 DNA: TGTGCCAGCAGTTACACACGGACTAGCGGGAAGTTCGAGCAGTACTTC; CDR3 protein: CASSYTRTSGKFEQYF
J gene: TRBJ2-2; clone size: -; V gene: TRBV9; D gene: TRBD2; CDR3 DNA: TGTGCCAGCAGCGTAAACGTAGCGGGAGGGGTGAACACCGGGGAGCTGTTTTTT; CDR3 protein: CASSVNVAGGVNTGELFF
J gene: TRBJ1-2; clone size: -; V gene: TRBV27; D gene: TRBD1; CDR3 DNA: TGTGCCAGCAGTTTACAGGGGGCTTGGTCCTATGGCTACACCTTC; CDR3 protein: CASSLQGAWSYGYTF